This entry lists 27 T cell receptor beta chains sequenced from one sample in a study of shared clonotypes between healthy human individuals. Data came from immunoSEQ multiplex PCR; TCRdb stores just in-frame clones and leaves some out. Of 800,000 to 1,200,000 clones detected, approximately 80% appear once; the ten largest clones hold around 0.47%. Material for sequencing was memory CD4+ T cells from PBMCs. Documented subset: CD45RA-negative fraction. These TCRs come from a young man in good health. Some clones in this sample may be carry-over from other donors' samples.

This clone appeared a single time. V and J are TRBV2 and TRBJ2-1; D may be TRBD2 (7 bases). The CDR3 runs to 17 residues. Trimming removed 4 bases at V and 5 bases at J, with 21 bases between. Germline CDR1 is SNHLY and CDR2 is FYNNEI. The CDR3 here is CASSGGRRSGTDNEQFF. The DNA of the CDR3 is TGTGCCAGCAGTGGGGGGCGTCGGAGCGGGACGGACAATGAGCAGTTCTTC. The entire variable domain, with the rest obtained from reference TRBV2 and TRBJ2-1, is as follows: EPEVTQTPSHQVTQMGQEVILRCVPISNHLYFYWYRQILGQKVEFLVSFYNNEISEKSEIFDDQFSVERPDGSNFTLKIRSTKLEDSAMYFCASSGGRRSGTDNEQFFGPGTRLTVL.

About this clone itself: The identical CDR3 is also encoded by other nucleotide sequences in the sample. This sequence joins TRBV6-1 and TRBJ1-1, with TRBD1 as a possible D gene (5 bases). CDR3 length equals 13 residues. V lost 6 bases and J lost 2, with 10 bases in between. Germline V gives CDR1 MNHNS, CDR2 SASEGT. The CDR3, as DNA: TGTGCCAGCAGACGACAGCCTAACACTGAAGCTTTCTTT. Translated, it gives CASRRQPNTEAFF.

The chain links TRBV18 to TRBJ1-3; tentatively, D is TRBD1 (6 bases). Germline V CDR1 and CDR2: KGHSH, LQKENI. The length of the CDR3 is 16 residues. V lost 3 bases and J 0 bases, leaving 12 bases between the germline ends. CDR3: CASSPQKGVSGNTIYF. The CDR3 bases are TGTGCCAGCTCACCTCAAAAGGGGGTCTCTGGAAACACCATATATTTT. Together with reference TRBV18 and TRBJ1-3, the CDR3 gives the full variable domain: NAGVMQNPRHLVRRRGQEARLRCSPMKGHSHVYWYRQLPEEGLKFMVYLQKENIIDESGMPKERFSAEFPKEGPSILRIQQVVRGDSAAYFCASSPQKGVSGNTIYFGEGSWLTVV.

The J gene is TRBJ2-3, the V gene TRBV7-8, with unresolved D. The CDR3 runs 14 residues. Germline loops: CDR1 SGHVS, CDR2 FQNEAQ. Trimming stripped 5 bases from V and 6 bases from J, with 15 bases between. The CDR3 nucleotides read TGTGCCAGCAGCGCAAGACGGCCTATTGATACGCAGTATTTT. Its protein is CASSARRPIDTQYF. The full variable domain, rest sourced from reference TRBV7-8 and TRBJ2-3, is GAGVSQSPRYKVAKRGQDVALRCDPISGHVSLFWYQQALGQGPEFLTYFQNEAQLDKSGLPSDRFFAERPEGSVSTLKIQRTQQEDSAVYLCASSARRPIDTQYFGPGTRLTVL.

The chain uses TRBV11-3 and TRBJ1-1; unclear D gene. Trimming cost V 6 bases and J 7 bases, with 12 bases left between them. The CDR3 has 12 amino acids. Germline V gives CDR1 SGHNT, CDR2 YENEEA. CDR3 amino acids: CASRDGRGEAFF. In DNA, the CDR3 is TGTGCCAGCAGAGACGGGCGCGGTGAAGCTTTCTTT. Looking up the rest from reference TRBV11-3 and TRBJ1-1 gives the full variable domain: EAGVVQSPRYKIIEKKQPVAFWCNPISGHNTLYWYLQNLGQGPELLIRYENEEAVDDSQLPKDRFSAERLKGVDSTLKIQPAELGDSAVYLCASRDGRGEAFFGQGTRLTVV.

A note on this clone: Other DNA sequences in this sample translate to the same CDR3. The chain uses TRBV30 and TRBJ1-1, with D unresolved. The CDR3 runs 15 residues. Germline V gives CDR1 GTSNPN, CDR2 SVGIG (reference sequence). With 0 bases removed from V and 1 base from J, the gap between germline ends came to 12 bases. The CDR3 bases are TGTGCCTGGAGTGTAATCGGGCAGGCGAACACTGAAGCTTTCTTT. This translates into CAWSVIGQANTEAFF.

This clone occurred once. Within the sample, other DNA sequences also encode this same CDR3. The rearrangement links TRBV9 to TRBJ2-2; a weak D match, TRBD2 (6 bases). CDR1 is SGDLS and CDR2 is YYNGEE in the germline V gene. V was pared by 0 bases and J by 1 base, with 7 bases between. This CDR3 is 15 amino acids long. The DNA of the CDR3 is TGTGCCAGCAGCGTAGACGGGAGGAACACCGGGGAGCTGTTTTTT. Its translation: CASSVDGRNTGELFF. Drawing the rest from reference TRBV9 and TRBJ2-2, the complete variable domain is DSGVTQTPKHLITATGQRVTLRCSPRSGDLSVYWYQQSLDQGLQFLIQYYNGEERAKGNILERFSAQQFPDLHSELNLSSLELGDSALYFCASSVDGRNTGELFFGEGSRLTVL.

To note about this clone: The same CDR3 arises from other DNA sequences in this sample as well. The chain is built from TRBV5-1 and TRBJ2-6; D is uncertain. With 0 bases removed from V and 2 bases from J, the gap between germline ends came to 6 bases. This CDR3 contains 15 residues. Germline-derived CDR1 and CDR2 are SGHRS and YFSETQ. Written as DNA, the CDR3 is TGCGCCAGCAGCTTGGGGCCGGCTGGGGCCAACGTCCTGACTTTC. Its translation: CASSLGPAGANVLTF.

The sample holds one count of this clone. The chain employs TRBV21-1 and TRBJ1-4; the table's TRBD1 call for D was not verified on the DNA. TRBV21-1 corresponds to a pseudogene. The length of the CDR3 is 17 residues. The DNA of the CDR3 is TGTGCCAGCAGCAAAGTGCCCCCGTCAGGGTTGAGGGAAAAACTGTTTTTT. It encodes CASSKVPPSGLREKLFF.

V gene TRBV5-4 combines with J gene TRBJ2-7; tentatively, D is TRBD1 or TRBD2 (7 bases each). CDR1 SGHNT and CDR2 YYREEE come from the germline V gene (reference sequence). Trimming took 2 bases from V and 5 from J, leaving 20 bases between them. The CDR3 is made up of 16 amino acids. This chain's CDR3 is CASSLGLGGGLNEQYF. Here the CDR3 DNA reads TGTGCCAGCAGCTTAGGCTTGGGAGGGGGCTTGAACGAGCAGTACTTC.

The chain couples TRBV7-2 to TRBJ1-2; D is uncertain. V was shortened by 0 bases and J by 6 bases, with 11 bases between the two germline ends. Germline V gives CDR1 SGHTA, CDR2 FQGNSA. CDR3 size: 14 residues. The CDR3 nucleotides are TGTGCCAGCAGCTTAGCCCTACGGGCTGATGGCTACACCTTC. It translates to CASSLALRADGYTF.

A few counts support this clone. This chain uses TRBV10-3 with TRBJ1-3; TRBD1 matches at 12 bases. CDR3 length equals 17 residues. Germline V gene data show CDR1 as ENHRY and CDR2 as SYGVKD. J lost 4 bases, V lost 6 bases, and 10 bases had no gene match. The CDR3 bases are TGTGCCATCAGCCCCACGGGACAGGGGGCGCGCGGAAACACCATATATTTT. Amino acids: CAISPTGQGARGNTIYF.

Notes on this clone: The same CDR3 also results from other DNA sequences found in this sample. This chain connects TRBV5-1 to TRBJ1-4; D perhaps matches TRBD1 (5 bases). In germline, CDR1 is SGHRS, CDR2 YFSETQ. V lost 0 bases and J 4 bases, leaving 10 bases between the germline ends. The CDR3 is made up of 15 amino acids. The CDR3 nucleotides read TGCGCCAGCAGCTTGGCTCGGCAGGGTAATGAAAAACTGTTTTTT. Translated, it gives CASSLARQGNEKLFF.

This chain connects TRBV6-5 to TRBJ2-1; TRBD2 matches at 9 bases. The germline gives CDR1 MNHEY, CDR2 SVGAGI. The V segment lost 10 bases and the J segment 7 bases; nucleotides outside the gene matches: 11. This CDR3 comprises 14 residues. CDR3 in amino acids: CATLSGGLGNEQFF. Here the CDR3 DNA reads TGTGCCACACTTAGCGGGGGCTTAGGGAATGAGCAGTTCTTC.

The chain joins TRBV5-8 to TRBJ2-2; D perhaps matches TRBD1 (6 bases). The CDR3 is made up of 16 amino acids. Germline V CDR1 and CDR2: SGHTS, YDEGEE. V dropped 4 bases and J dropped 2 bases, with 15 bases sitting between them. The chain's CDR3 is CASSRVGARNTGELFF. The DNA of the CDR3 is TGTGCCAGCAGCCGAGTGGGGGCGAGAAACACCGGGGAGCTGTTTTTT.

The rearrangement joins TRBV30 to TRBJ2-5, with TRBD2 identical over 8 bases. CDR3 length: 16 residues. V gave up 3 bases and J gave up 4 bases; unmatched junction bases: 13. Looked up from germline, CDR1 is GTSNPN and CDR2 is SVGIG (reference sequence). As DNA, the CDR3 is TGTGCCTGGAGCCTCACCTCGGGGGGGGCAGGAGAGACCCAGTACTTC. Translating it yields CAWSLTSGGAGETQYF. The whole variable domain, filled in from reference TRBV30 and TRBJ2-5, reads SQTIHQWPATLVQPVGSPLSLECTVEGTSNPNLYWYRQAAGRGLQLLFYSVGIGQISSEVPQNLSASRPQDRQFILSSKKLLLSDSGFYLCAWSLTSGGAGETQYFGPGTRLLVL.

This sequence joins TRBV15 and TRBJ1-4, with a possible D match to TRBD1 (6 bases). This CDR3 has 16 residues. The V and J ends lost 4 bases and 8 bases respectively, with 20 bases between them. Germline V lookup: CDR1 LNHNV, CDR2 YYDKDF (reference sequence). Here the CDR3 reads CATSNVLGGLREKLFF. DNA for the CDR3: TGTGCCACCAGCAACGTACTAGGGGGGCTTCGAGAAAAACTGTTTTTT. The whole variable domain, remainder taken from reference TRBV15 and TRBJ1-4, is DAMVIQNPRYQVTQFGKPVTLSCSQTLNHNVMYWYQQKSSQAPKLLFHYYDKDFNNEADTPDNFQSRRPNTSFCFLDIRSPGLGDTAMYLCATSNVLGGLREKLFFGSGTQLSVL.

The gene calls are TRBV5-1 and TRBJ2-2; TRBD1 or TRBD2 may be the D gene (6 bases each). Per the germline V gene, CDR1 is SGHRS and CDR2 is YFSETQ. The V and J ends lost 4 bases and 7 bases respectively, with 14 bases between them. The length of the CDR3 is 14 residues. The CDR3 here is CASSGRTANGELFF. Here the CDR3 DNA reads TGCGCCAGCAGCGGGAGGACAGCGAACGGGGAGCTGTTTTTT.

Comments on this clone: The same CDR3 can be traced to other DNA sequences in this sample. CDR3 DNA sequence: TGTGCCAGCAGCTTGAGCAGCTCTGGGGCCAACGTCCTGACTTTC. Its protein product is CASSLSSSGANVLTF. V is TRBV5-4 and J is TRBJ2-6; D not resolved. Trimming took off 1 base at V and 0 bases at J, with 5 bases between the two ends. CDR1 and CDR2 from the germline V gene are SGHNT and YYREEE (reference sequence). There are 15 residues in the CDR3.

Concerning this clone itself: Other DNA sequences from this sample encode an identical CDR3 as well. The chain uses TRBV9 and TRBJ1-1; D is undetermined. Trimming took off 4 bases at V and 1 base at J, with 5 bases between the two ends. CDR1 and CDR2 from the germline V gene are SGDLS and YYNGEE. This CDR3 region has 12 residues. CDR3 coding DNA: TGTGCCAGCAGCCGGGGGAACACTGAAGCTTTCTTT. Its translation is CASSRGNTEAFF. The full variable domain, in which reference TRBV9 and TRBJ1-1 provide the parts outside the CDR3, is DSGVTQTPKHLITATGQRVTLRCSPRSGDLSVYWYQQSLDQGLQFLIQYYNGEERAKGNILERFSAQQFPDLHSELNLSSLELGDSALYFCASSRGNTEAFFGQGTRLTVV.

This clone has only one observation. The chain employs TRBV7-8 and TRBJ2-2; unclear D gene. Trimming took 3 bases from V and 0 from J, leaving 8 bases between them. This CDR3 has 15 residues. Germline loops: CDR1 SGHVS, CDR2 FQNEAQ. The CDR3 bases are TGTGCCAGCAGCTTCGTGGCGGCGAACACCGGGGAGCTGTTTTTT. Translation: CASSFVAANTGELFF.

The rearrangement joins TRBV11-2 to TRBJ1-1; a possible D gene is TRBD1 (5 bases). There are 16 residues in the CDR3. The V gene lost 5 bases and the J gene lost 7 bases, with 23 bases spanning the gap. Germline values: CDR1 SGHAT, CDR2 FQNNGV. For the CDR3, the DNA is TGTGCCAGCAGCCTACTGCAGGGTCTAGGTTCAGTTGAAGCTTTCTTT. As protein: CASSLLQGLGSVEAFF.

The V and J genes are TRBV25-1 and TRBJ2-5; D is undetermined. V lost 8 bases, J lost 4 bases, and 2 bases lay in between. Germline assignment: CDR1 MGHDK and CDR2 SYGVNS. The CDR3 consists of 9 residues. CDR3 bases: TGTGCCAGCGGAGAGACCCAGTACTTC. Translating gives CASGETQYF.

A few counts support this clone. In the same sample, other DNA sequences code for this CDR3. This chain joins TRBV2 and TRBJ1-5; TRBD1 agrees at 8 bases. The CDR3 sequence is 15 residues long. Germline trimming cut 5 bases from V and 2 bases from J; bases unmatched to any gene: 5. In germline, CDR1 is SNHLY, CDR2 FYNNEI. As DNA, the CDR3 is TGTGCCAGCAGTCTAGACAGGGGCGGCAATCAGCCCCAGCATTTT. Protein: CASSLDRGGNQPQHF. The variable domain in full, with the rest retrieved from reference TRBV2 and TRBJ1-5, is EPEVTQTPSHQVTQMGQEVILRCVPISNHLYFYWYRQILGQKVEFLVSFYNNEISEKSEIFDDQFSVERPDGSNFTLKIRSTKLEDSAMYFCASSLDRGGNQPQHFGDGTRLSIL.

V is TRBV6-1 and J is TRBJ1-5; 8 bases are shared with TRBD1. V shed 6 bases, J shed 7 bases, and the junction held 11 bases outside the gene matches. CDR1 and CDR2 (germline): MNHNS, SASEGT. This CDR3 has 15 residues. CDR3 DNA sequence: TGTGCCAGCAGGGGTTTTACAGGGGGACGGCAGCCCCAGCATTTT. It translates to CASRGFTGGRQPQHF.

V gene TRBV5-1 combines with J gene TRBJ1-2; 7 nucleotides agree with TRBD1. The CDR3 extends over 15 amino acids. The germline gives CDR1 SGHRS, CDR2 YFSETQ. V was pared by 0 bases and J by 4 bases, with 6 bases of the junction left unmatched. As DNA, the CDR3 is TGCGCCAGCAGCTTGGGACAGGGAGACATCTATGGCTACACCTTC. This gives the protein CASSLGQGDIYGYTF.

CDR3 DNA sequence: TGTGCCAGCACCTTTAGCGGGACCTACGAGCAGTACTTC. This encodes CASTFSGTYEQYF. This chain connects TRBV5-5 to TRBJ2-7; 8 nucleotides agree with TRBD2. Germline V gene lookup returns CDR1 SGHKS and CDR2 YYEKEE (reference sequence). J gave up 2 bases and V 6 bases, and 4 bases lay outside the gene matches. CDR3 size: 13 residues.